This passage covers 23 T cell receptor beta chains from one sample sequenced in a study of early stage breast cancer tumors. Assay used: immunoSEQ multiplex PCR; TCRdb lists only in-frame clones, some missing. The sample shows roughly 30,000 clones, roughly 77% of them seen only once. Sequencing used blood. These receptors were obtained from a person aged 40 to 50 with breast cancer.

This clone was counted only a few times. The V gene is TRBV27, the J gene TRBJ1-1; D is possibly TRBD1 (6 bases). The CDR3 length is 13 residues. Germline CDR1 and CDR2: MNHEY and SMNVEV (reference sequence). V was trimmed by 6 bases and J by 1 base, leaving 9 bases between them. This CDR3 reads CASSQQGNTEAFF. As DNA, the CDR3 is TGTGCCAGCAGCCAACAGGGGAACACTGAAGCTTTCTTT.

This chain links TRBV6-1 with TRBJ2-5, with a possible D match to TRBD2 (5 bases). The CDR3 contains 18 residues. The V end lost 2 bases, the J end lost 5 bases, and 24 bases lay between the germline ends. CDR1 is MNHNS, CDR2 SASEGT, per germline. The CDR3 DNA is TGTGCCAGCAGTGAATTCCCCCTCCGCTCCACTAGGCAGGAGACCCAGTACTTC. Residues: CASSEFPLRSTRQETQYF.

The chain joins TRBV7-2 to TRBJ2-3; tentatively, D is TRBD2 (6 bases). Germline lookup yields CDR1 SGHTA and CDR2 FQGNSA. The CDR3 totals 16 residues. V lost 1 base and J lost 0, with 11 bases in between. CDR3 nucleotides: TGTGCCAGCAGCTTAGTGCGAAGCGGGAGCACAGATACGCAGTATTTT. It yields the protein CASSLVRSGSTDTQYF.

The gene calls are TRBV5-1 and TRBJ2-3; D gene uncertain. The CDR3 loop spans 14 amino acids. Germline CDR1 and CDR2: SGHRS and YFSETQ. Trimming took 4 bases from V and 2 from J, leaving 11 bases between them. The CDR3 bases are TGCGCCAGCAGCGACTTGCTGCCCACAGATACGCAGTATTTT. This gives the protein CASSDLLPTDTQYF.

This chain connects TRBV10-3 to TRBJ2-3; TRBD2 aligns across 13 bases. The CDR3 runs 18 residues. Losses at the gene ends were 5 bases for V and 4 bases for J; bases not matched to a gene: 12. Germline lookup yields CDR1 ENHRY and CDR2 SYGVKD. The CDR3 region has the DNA TGTGCCATCAGTACATTCGGGACTAGCGGGAAAGTGGCAGATACGCAGTATTTT. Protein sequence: CAISTFGTSGKVADTQYF.

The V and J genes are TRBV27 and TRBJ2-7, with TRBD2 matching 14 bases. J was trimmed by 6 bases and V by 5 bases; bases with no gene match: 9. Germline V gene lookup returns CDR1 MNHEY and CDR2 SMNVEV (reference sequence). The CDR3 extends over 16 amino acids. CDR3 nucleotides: TGTGCCAGCAGTACCATAGGGACTAGCGGGAGTTCCGAGCAGTACTTC. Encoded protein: CASSTIGTSGSSEQYF.

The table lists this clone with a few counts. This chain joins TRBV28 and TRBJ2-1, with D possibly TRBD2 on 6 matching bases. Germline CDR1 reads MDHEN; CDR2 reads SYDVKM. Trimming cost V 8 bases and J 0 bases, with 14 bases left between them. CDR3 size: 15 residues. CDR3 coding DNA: TGTGCCAGCCGGGCGGGACTGAGCTCCTACAATGAGCAGTTCTTC. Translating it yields CASRAGLSSYNEQFF. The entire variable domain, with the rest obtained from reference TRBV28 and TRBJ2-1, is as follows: DVKVTQSSRYLVKRTGEKVFLECVQDMDHENMFWYRQDPGLGLRLIYFSYDVKMKEKGDIPEGYSVSREKKERFSLILESASTNQTSMYLCASRAGLSSYNEQFFGPGTRLTVL.

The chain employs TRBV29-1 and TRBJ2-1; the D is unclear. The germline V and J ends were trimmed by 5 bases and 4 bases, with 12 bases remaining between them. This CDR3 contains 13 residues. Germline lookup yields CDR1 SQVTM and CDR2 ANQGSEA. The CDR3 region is CSVWRSNYNEQFF. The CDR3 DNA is TGCAGCGTTTGGAGATCCAATTACAATGAGCAGTTCTTC.

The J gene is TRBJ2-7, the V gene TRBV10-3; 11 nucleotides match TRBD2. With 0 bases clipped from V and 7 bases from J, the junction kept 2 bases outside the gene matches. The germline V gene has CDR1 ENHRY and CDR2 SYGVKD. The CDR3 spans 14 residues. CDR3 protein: CAISESSGRGEQYF. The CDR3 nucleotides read TGTGCCATCAGTGAGTCTAGCGGGAGGGGGGAGCAGTACTTC.

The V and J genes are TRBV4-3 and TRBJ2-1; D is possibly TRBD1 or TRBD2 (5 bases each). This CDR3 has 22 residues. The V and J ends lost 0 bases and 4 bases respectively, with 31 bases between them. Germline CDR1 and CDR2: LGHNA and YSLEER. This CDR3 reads CASSQEGAGYPRAAEKYNEQFF. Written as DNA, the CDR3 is TGCGCCAGCAGCCAAGAAGGGGCGGGTTATCCACGAGCAGCGGAGAAGTACAATGAGCAGTTCTTC.

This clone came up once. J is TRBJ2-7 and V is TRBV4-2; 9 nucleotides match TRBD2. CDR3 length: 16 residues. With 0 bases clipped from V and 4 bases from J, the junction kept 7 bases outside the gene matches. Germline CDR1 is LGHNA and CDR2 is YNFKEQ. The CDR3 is CASSQELNSGSYEQYF. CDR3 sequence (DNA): TGTGCCAGCAGCCAAGAATTGAATAGCGGGAGTTACGAGCAGTACTTC.

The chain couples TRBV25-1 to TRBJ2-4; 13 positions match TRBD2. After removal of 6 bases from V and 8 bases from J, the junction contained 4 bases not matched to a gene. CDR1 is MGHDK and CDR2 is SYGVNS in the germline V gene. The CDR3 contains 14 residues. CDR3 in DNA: TGTGCCAGCAGCCTAACTAGCGGGGGGGACATTCAGTACTTC. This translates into CASSLTSGGDIQYF.

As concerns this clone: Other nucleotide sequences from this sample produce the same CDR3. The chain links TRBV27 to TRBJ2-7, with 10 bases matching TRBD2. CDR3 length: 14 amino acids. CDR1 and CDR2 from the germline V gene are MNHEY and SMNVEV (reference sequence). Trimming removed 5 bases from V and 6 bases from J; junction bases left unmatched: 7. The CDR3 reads CASSPAGGPREQYF. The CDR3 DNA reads TGTGCCAGCAGTCCAGCGGGAGGGCCGCGCGAGCAGTACTTC.

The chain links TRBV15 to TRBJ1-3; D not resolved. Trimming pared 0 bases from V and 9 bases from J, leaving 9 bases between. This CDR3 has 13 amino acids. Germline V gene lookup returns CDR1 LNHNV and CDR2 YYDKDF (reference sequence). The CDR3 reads CATSRDLTRTIYF. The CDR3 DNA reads TGTGCCACCAGCAGAGATTTAACGCGCACCATATATTTT.

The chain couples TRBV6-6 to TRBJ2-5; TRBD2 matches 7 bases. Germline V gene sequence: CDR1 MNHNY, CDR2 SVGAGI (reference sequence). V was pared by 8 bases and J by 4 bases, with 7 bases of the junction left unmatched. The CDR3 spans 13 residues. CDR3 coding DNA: TGTGCCAGCGCGGGAGTCTTAGGAGAGACCCAGTACTTC. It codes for CASAGVLGETQYF.

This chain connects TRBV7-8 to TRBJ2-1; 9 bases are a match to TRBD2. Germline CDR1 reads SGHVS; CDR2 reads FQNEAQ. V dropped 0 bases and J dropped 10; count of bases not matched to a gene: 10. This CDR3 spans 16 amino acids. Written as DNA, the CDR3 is TGTGCCAGCAGCTTAGCGAGGCTAGCGGGAACACCCGAGCAGTTCTTC. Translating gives CASSLARLAGTPEQFF.

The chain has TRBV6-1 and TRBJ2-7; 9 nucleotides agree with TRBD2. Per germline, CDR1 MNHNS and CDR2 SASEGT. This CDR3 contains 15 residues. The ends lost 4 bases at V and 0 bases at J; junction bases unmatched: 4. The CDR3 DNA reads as TGTGCCAGCAGTGGACTAGCGGATAGCTCCTACGAGCAGTACTTC. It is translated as CASSGLADSSYEQYF.

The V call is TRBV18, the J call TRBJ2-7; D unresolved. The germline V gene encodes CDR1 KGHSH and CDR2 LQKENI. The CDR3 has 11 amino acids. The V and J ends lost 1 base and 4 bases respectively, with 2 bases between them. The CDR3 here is CASSPQYEQYF. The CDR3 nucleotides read TGTGCCAGCTCACCACAATACGAGCAGTACTTC.

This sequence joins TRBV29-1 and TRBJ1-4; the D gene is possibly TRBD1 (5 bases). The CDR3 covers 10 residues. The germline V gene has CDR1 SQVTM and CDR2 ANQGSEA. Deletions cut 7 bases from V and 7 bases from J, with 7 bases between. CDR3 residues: CSAGGEKLFF. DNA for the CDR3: TGCAGCGCTGGGGGTGAAAAACTGTTTTTT.

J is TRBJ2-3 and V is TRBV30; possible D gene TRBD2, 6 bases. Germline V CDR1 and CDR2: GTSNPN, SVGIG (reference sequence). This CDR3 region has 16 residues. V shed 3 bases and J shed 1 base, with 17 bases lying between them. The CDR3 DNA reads TGTGCCTGGAGCCATAACCCGGGACTGCGCACAGATACGCAGTATTTT. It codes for CAWSHNPGLRTDTQYF.

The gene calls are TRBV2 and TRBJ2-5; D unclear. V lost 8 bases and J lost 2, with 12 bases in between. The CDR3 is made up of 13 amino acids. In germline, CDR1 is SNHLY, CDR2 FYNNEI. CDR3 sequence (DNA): TGTGCCAGCCGGACCTTGGGGCAAGAGACCCAGTACTTC. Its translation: CASRTLGQETQYF.

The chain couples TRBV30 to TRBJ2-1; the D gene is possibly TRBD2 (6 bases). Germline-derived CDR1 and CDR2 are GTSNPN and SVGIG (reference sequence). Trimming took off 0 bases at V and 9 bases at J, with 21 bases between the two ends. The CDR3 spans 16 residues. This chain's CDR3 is CAWSVQWGRPSSEQFF. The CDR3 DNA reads TGTGCCTGGAGTGTACAGTGGGGGAGGCCTTCTAGTGAGCAGTTCTTC.

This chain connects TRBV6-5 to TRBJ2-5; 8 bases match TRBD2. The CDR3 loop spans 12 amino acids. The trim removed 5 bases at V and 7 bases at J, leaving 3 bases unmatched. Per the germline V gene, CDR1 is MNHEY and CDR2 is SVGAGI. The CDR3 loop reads CASSARGGTQYF. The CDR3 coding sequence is TGTGCCAGCAGTGCCCGGGGGGGGACCCAGTACTTC.